This T cell receptor (beta chain) originates from a study of identical twins. The CDR3 covers 14 residues. V was cut by 1 base and J by 6 bases, with 11 bases left in between. Germline CDR1 LGHNA, CDR2 YNFKEQ. Via MiXCR, TCRdb re-called the 5' RACE reads, giving one row per CDR3 protein. The profile covers about 520,000 distinct CDR3 sequences, with approximately 22% appearing a single time and 0.91% taken by the ten largest. This clonotype has more than one count but fewer than ten. These data were also filed under a second study, of T cells expressing NK-cell markers.

This sequence joins TRBV4-2 and TRBJ2-3; D is undetermined. The source of this sequence is a woman aged 18-30 years in good health. Sequenced input: CD4+ T cells sorted from blood. The CDR3, as DNA: TGTGCCAGCAGCCAAGTCGAACTCCCCGATACGCAGTATTTT. Translation: CASSQVELPDTQYF.